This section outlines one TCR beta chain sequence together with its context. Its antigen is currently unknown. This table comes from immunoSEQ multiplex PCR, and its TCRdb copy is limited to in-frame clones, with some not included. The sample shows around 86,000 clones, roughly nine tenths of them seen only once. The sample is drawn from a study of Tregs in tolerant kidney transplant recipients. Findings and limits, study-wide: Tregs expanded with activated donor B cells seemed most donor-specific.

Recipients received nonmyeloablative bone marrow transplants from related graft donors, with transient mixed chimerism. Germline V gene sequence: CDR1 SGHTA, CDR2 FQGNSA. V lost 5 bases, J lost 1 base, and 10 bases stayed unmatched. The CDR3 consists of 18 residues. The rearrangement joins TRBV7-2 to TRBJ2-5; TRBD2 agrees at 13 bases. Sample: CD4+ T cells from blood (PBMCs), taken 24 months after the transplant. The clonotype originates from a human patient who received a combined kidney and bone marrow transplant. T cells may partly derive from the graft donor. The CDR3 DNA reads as TGTGCCAGCAGCCTCCACCCGACTAGCGGGAGGTTCCAAGAGACCCAGTACTTC. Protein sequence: CASSLHPTSGRFQETQYF.